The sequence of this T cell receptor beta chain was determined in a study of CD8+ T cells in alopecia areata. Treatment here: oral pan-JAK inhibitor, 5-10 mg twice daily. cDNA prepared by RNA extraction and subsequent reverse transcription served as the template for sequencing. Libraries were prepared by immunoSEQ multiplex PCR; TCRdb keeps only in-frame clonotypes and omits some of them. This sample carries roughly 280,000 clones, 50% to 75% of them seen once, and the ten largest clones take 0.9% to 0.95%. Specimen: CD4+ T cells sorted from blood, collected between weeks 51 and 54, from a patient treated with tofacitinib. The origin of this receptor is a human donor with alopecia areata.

CDR3 nucleotides: TGTGCCAGCAGCTTATCAGGGGGCACTGGCTACACCTTC. Its protein product is CASSLSGGTGYTF. The chain couples TRBV7-9 to TRBJ1-2; 8 bases align to TRBD1. Per the germline V gene, CDR1 is SEHNR and CDR2 is FQNEAQ (reference sequence). V lost 2 bases, J lost 7 bases, and 3 bases stayed unmatched. The CDR3 consists of 13 residues.